The 23 T cell receptor beta chains in this list originate from one sample, sequenced in a study of CD8 T cells in ankylosing spondylitis. TCRdb ran MiXCR on the 5' RACE reads and lists one entry per CDR3 protein. This sample has under 450,000 distinct CDR3 sequences, with roughly 20% found just once. Sequencing was done on a sample of blood, either unsorted or a sorted T cell fraction (not recorded which). Every receptor here comes from a male donor with ankylosing spondylitis or in good health (not recorded which).

The chain is built from TRBV9 and TRBJ1-5; TRBD1 is a possible D gene (5 bases). V lost 6 bases and J 2 bases, leaving 9 bases between the germline ends. The CDR3 length is 13 residues. From germline, CDR1 is SGDLS and CDR2 YYNGEE. The CDR3 loop reads CASNLGGNQPQHF. As DNA, the CDR3 is TGTGCCAGCAACTTGGGGGGCAATCAGCCCCAGCATTTT.

The chain employs TRBV2 and TRBJ2-7, with D possibly being TRBD1 (5 bases). The CDR3 totals 15 residues. The germline gives CDR1 SNHLY, CDR2 FYNNEI. V was pared by 8 bases and J by 1 base, with 18 bases between. The CDR3 here is CASRDPDRLSYEQYF. The CDR3, as DNA: TGTGCCAGCCGCGATCCCGACAGATTATCCTACGAGCAGTACTTC.

The V gene is TRBV16, the J gene TRBJ1-1; D remains unclear. CDR1 is KGHSY and CDR2 is FQNENV in the germline V gene. With 0 bases removed from V and 4 bases from J, the gap between germline ends came to 9 bases. The CDR3 spans 14 residues. The DNA of the CDR3 is TGTGCCAGCAGCCAATCTTGGAAGGCCACTGAAGCTTTCTTT. Encoded protein: CASSQSWKATEAFF.

The chain carries TRBV6-5 and TRBJ2-1; TRBD1 matches 10 bases. The CDR3 consists of 14 residues. Germline V gene data show CDR1 as MNHEY and CDR2 as SVGAGI. The J segment lost 11 bases and the V segment lost 6 bases, leaving 10 bases of the junction unmatched. The DNA for the CDR3 is TGTGCCAGCAGCCCCGGGACAGGGGTCCTTAAGCAGTTCTTC. Translation: CASSPGTGVLKQFF.

This chain uses TRBV15 with TRBJ2-2; D gene unclear. In germline, CDR1 is LNHNV, CDR2 YYDKDF (reference sequence). Trimming took off 11 bases at V and 4 bases at J, with 17 bases between the two ends. The CDR3 consists of 14 residues. DNA of the CDR3: TGTGCCCTTGCCCCAGGCGACCTCACCGGGGAGCTGTTTTTT. This translates into CALAPGDLTGELFF.

This chain connects TRBV29-1 to TRBJ2-5; D remains ambiguous. The V and J ends lost 4 bases and 0 bases respectively, with 12 bases between them. Germline assignment: CDR1 SQVTM and CDR2 ANQGSEA. This CDR3 has 14 amino acids. The CDR3 nucleotides are TGCAGCGTTGGGACGGTCCCGTACCAAGAGACCCAGTACTTC. Translated: CSVGTVPYQETQYF.

This chain uses TRBV30 with TRBJ2-7, with no clear D. The germline V gene encodes CDR1 GTSNPN and CDR2 SVGIG (reference sequence). The CDR3 runs to 12 residues. Trimming left V 7 bases short and J 0 bases short, with 10 bases between. The DNA for the CDR3 is TGTGCCTTACAGTTTCTCTCCTACGAGCAGTACTTC. Protein: CALQFLSYEQYF.

This clonotype was recorded many times. The chain combines TRBV20-1 with TRBJ2-7; D not resolved. The CDR3 runs 9 residues. V was shortened by 6 bases and J by 3 bases, with 3 bases between the two germline ends. Germline V gene sequence: CDR1 DFQATT, CDR2 SNEGSKA (reference sequence). CDR3 bases: TGCAGTGCCGGCTACGAGCAGTACTTC. This gives the protein CSAGYEQYF.

There are many counts of this clonotype. The chain carries TRBV25-1 and TRBJ2-2; weak D call: TRBD2 (5 bases). With 6 bases removed from V and 6 bases from J, the gap between germline ends came to 11 bases. CDR1 MGHDK and CDR2 SYGVNS come from the germline V gene. This CDR3 spans 13 amino acids. CDR3 sequence reads: CASSRSGSGELFF. The CDR3 bases are TGTGCCAGCAGCAGATCGGGGTCCGGGGAGCTGTTTTTT.

The rearrangement links TRBV4-1 to TRBJ2-1; no reliable D call. CDR1 is MGHRA and CDR2 is YSYEKL in the germline V gene. The V end lost 4 bases, the J end lost 2 bases, and 18 bases lay between the germline ends. This CDR3 region has 17 residues. Here the CDR3 DNA reads TGCGCCAGCAGCCCGAACCCCAGCAACATCCCCTACAATGAGCAGTTCTTC. It encodes CASSPNPSNIPYNEQFF.

This clonotype was counted only a few times. The chain recombines TRBV5-1 with TRBJ2-1, with TRBD1 identical over 8 bases. Germline loops: CDR1 SGHRS, CDR2 YFSETQ. The V and J ends lost 0 bases and 7 bases, in that order; junction bases with no gene match: 6. The CDR3 loop spans 15 amino acids. In DNA, the CDR3 is TGCGCCAGCAGCTTGGGACAGGGGCTCCTAAATGAGCAGTTCTTC. Protein: CASSLGQGLLNEQFF.

The chain couples TRBV28 to TRBJ2-3, with a possible D match to TRBD1 (6 bases). Germline loops: CDR1 MDHEN, CDR2 SYDVKM. The CDR3 is made up of 11 amino acids. V lost 2 bases to trimming and J lost 10 bases, with 7 bases between them. CDR3 coding DNA: TGTGCCAGCAGTTTAAGGGGGTCGCAGTATTTT. Its protein is CASSLRGSQYF.

This clonotype was observed a handful of times. The chain uses TRBV3-1 and TRBJ1-1; possible D gene TRBD1, 6 bases. Germline CDR1 reads LGHDT; CDR2 reads YNNKEL (reference sequence). Trimming removed 4 bases at V and 6 bases at J, with 12 bases between. The length of the CDR3 is 13 residues. CDR3 sequence: CASSPNRAPEAFF. DNA for the CDR3: TGTGCCAGCAGCCCCAACAGGGCGCCTGAAGCTTTCTTT.

The rearrangement links TRBV29-1 to TRBJ2-1, with D possibly TRBD1 on 6 matching bases. The germline V gene encodes CDR1 SQVTM and CDR2 ANQGSEA. The CDR3 has 13 residues. V was shortened by 1 base and J by 8 bases, with 12 bases between the two germline ends. This chain's CDR3 is CSVEGSGADEQFF. The CDR3, as DNA: TGCAGCGTTGAAGGTTCAGGGGCGGATGAGCAGTTCTTC.

This clonotype has just a few counts. The genes are TRBV28 and TRBJ2-5; D unclear. In germline, CDR1 is MDHEN, CDR2 SYDVKM. There are 15 residues in the CDR3. The V gene lost 4 bases and the J gene lost 0 bases, with 12 bases spanning the gap. The CDR3 DNA follows: TGTGCCAGCAGTTCCCCCTATGGGTACCAAGAGACCCAGTACTTC. Translated, it gives CASSSPYGYQETQYF.

This clonotype was seen ten or more times. J is TRBJ2-7 and V is TRBV12-3 or TRBV12-4; D unclear. The length of the CDR3 is 12 residues. Trimming left V 5 bases short and J 3 bases short, with 8 bases between. CDR3 in DNA: TGTGCCAGCAGTCCCTGGGGCTACGAGCAGTACTTC. The encoded protein is CASSPWGYEQYF.

The chain joins TRBV7-3 to TRBJ1-6; a possible D gene is TRBD1 (6 bases). Germline V gene sequence: CDR1 SGHTA, CDR2 FQGTGA. Trimming removed 1 base at V and 6 bases at J, with 10 bases between. The length of the CDR3 is 15 residues. CDR3 residues: CASSLNGGPNSPLHF. The CDR3 DNA sequence: TGTGCCAGCAGCTTAAACGGGGGGCCTAATTCACCCCTCCACTTT.

The chain carries TRBV3-1 and TRBJ2-3, with 7 bases matching TRBD1. Germline V gene lookup returns CDR1 LGHDT and CDR2 YNNKEL (reference sequence). J was trimmed by 5 bases and V by 4 bases; bases with no gene match: 6. CDR3 length: 14 amino acids. The CDR3 coding sequence is TGTGCCAGCAGCCCGACAGGGTATCAAGATACGCAGTATTTT. It translates to CASSPTGYQDTQYF.

This chain connects TRBV11-2 to TRBJ2-1; TRBD2 is a possible D gene (5 bases). This CDR3 is 13 amino acids long. Germline V CDR1 and CDR2: SGHAT, FQNNGV. Trimming shortened V by 4 bases and J by 6 bases, and 10 bases separated the two germline ends. CDR3 loop: CASSWPRGNEQFF. In nucleotides, the CDR3 is TGTGCCAGCAGCTGGCCCCGGGGCAATGAGCAGTTCTTC. Full variable domain (missing parts from reference TRBV11-2 and TRBJ2-1): EAGVAQSPRYKIIEKRQSVAFWCNPISGHATLYWYQQILGQGPKLLIQFQNNGVVDDSQLPKDRFSAERLKGVDSTLKIQPAKLEDSAVYLCASSWPRGNEQFFGPGTRLTVL.

The chain recombines TRBV7-9 with TRBJ2-7, with D hard to call. This CDR3 comprises 14 residues. V lost 3 bases, J lost 3 bases, and 12 bases lay in between. The germline V gene has CDR1 SEHNR and CDR2 FQNEAQ (reference sequence). The CDR3 spells CASSFSTAVYEQYF. The CDR3 DNA reads as TGTGCCAGCAGCTTTTCCACAGCAGTCTACGAGCAGTACTTC.

J is TRBJ2-7 and V is TRBV4-1; TRBD1 might be the D (5 bases). The CDR3 is 18 residues long. The germline gives CDR1 MGHRA, CDR2 YSYEKL. Trimming removed 0 bases at V and 2 bases at J, with 20 bases between. CDR3 in DNA: TGCGCCAGCAGCCAAGATAAACGGGCTTCAGGGCCAACCTACGAGCAGTACTTC. Translated, it gives CASSQDKRASGPTYEQYF.

The rearrangement links TRBV11-2 to TRBJ2-1, with a possible D match to TRBD2 (7 bases). The CDR3 has 16 amino acids. CDR1 is SGHAT, CDR2 FQNNGV, per germline. V shed 3 bases and J shed 3 bases, with 15 bases lying between them. The chain's CDR3 is CASSFGRGGVYNEQFF. CDR3 coding DNA: TGTGCCAGCAGCTTCGGCAGGGGAGGGGTCTACAATGAGCAGTTCTTC.

The chain's CDR3 is CASSPLQGSTTDTQYF. CDR3 DNA sequence: TGTGCCAGCAGTCCCCTCCAGGGCTCTACCACAGATACGCAGTATTTT. The V gene is TRBV12-3 or TRBV12-4, the J gene TRBJ2-3; D is possibly TRBD1 (5 bases). The CDR3 totals 16 residues. V lost 5 bases, J lost 2 bases, and 17 bases lay in between.